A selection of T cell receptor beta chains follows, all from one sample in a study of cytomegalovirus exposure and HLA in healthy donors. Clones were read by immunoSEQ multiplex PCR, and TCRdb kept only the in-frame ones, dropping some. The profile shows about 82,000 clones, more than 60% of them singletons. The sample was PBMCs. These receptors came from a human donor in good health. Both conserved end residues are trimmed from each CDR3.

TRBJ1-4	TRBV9	ASSGGGGAGEKLF
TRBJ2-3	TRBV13	ASSLVLVSTDTQY
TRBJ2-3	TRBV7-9	ASSGELAGDQDTQY
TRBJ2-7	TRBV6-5	ASSYSMEGRHRD
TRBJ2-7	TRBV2	ASSRQGDLANEQY
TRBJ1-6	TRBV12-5	ASGLVLGGNSPLH
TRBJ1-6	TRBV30	AWSSGGRTLH
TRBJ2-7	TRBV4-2	ASSRGDQSYEQY
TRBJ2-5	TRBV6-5	ASSSLVREETQY
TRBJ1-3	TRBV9	ASSVGSIGNTIY
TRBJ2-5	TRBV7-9	ASSLALTAGDETQY
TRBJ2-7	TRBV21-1	ASSKGGRAGYEQY
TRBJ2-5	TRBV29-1	SVKTSSQTQY
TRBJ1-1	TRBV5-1	ASSVDSGSNIAF
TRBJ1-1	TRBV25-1	ASSEPGTGNTEAF
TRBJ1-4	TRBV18	ASSTGQNEKLF
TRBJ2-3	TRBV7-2	ASSLGLAASTDTQY
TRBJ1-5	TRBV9	ASSVRDRGSPQH
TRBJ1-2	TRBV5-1	ASSLVGQAGGYT
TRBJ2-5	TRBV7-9	ASSPGVTYQETQY
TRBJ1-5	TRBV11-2	ASSPGGTSNQPQH
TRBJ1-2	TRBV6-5	ASSYMGQHSKGYT
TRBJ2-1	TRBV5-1	ASSLAGSYNEQF
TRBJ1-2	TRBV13	ASSSAGDGYT
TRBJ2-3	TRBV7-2	ASSLAWRSSDTQY
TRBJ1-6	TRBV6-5	ASSHSPGVRNSPLP
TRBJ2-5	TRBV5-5	ASSLVGLNPPQETQY
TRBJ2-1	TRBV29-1	SVERGQGDGEQF
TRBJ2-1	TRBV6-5	ASSYAGSYNEQF
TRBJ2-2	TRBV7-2	ASSFTSGGYTGELF
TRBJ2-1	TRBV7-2	ASSLHSGTIYNEQF
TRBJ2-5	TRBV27	ASSLSGISGTQY